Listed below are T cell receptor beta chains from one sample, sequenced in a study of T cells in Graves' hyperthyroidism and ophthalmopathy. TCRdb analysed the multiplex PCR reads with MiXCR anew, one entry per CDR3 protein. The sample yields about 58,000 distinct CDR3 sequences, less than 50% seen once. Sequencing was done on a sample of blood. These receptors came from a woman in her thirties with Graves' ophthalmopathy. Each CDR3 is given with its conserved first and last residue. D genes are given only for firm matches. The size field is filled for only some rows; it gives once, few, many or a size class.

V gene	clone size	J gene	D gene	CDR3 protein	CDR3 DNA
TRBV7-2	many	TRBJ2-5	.	CASSSITTQYF	TGTGCCAGCAGCTCCATCACGACCCAGTACTTC
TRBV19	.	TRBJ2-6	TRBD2	CASSPTSGLSGANVLTF	TGTGCCAGTAGCCCCACTAGCGGGCTGTCTGGGGCCAACGTCCTGACTTTC
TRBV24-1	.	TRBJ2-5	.	CATSRGQGETQYF	TGTGCCACCTCCAGGGGCCAAGGAGAGACCCAGTACTTC
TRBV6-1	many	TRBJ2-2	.	CASSAKHTGELFF	TGTGCCAGCAGTGCAAAGCACACCGGGGAGCTGTTTTTT
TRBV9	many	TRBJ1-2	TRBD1	CASSVQGAGGYTF	TGTGCCAGCAGCGTACAGGGGGCCGGTGGCTACACCTTC
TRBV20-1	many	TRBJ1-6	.	CSAGGAVNSPLHF	TGCAGTGCCGGGGGCGCGGTTAATTCACCCCTCCACTTT
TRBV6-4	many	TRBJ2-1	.	CASSDSAGNEQFF	TGTGCCAGCAGTGACTCAGCGGGCAATGAGCAGTTCTTC
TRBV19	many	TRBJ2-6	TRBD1	CASSPPQGAGANVLTF	TGTGCCAGTAGTCCCCCTCAGGGGGCCGGGGCCAACGTCCTGACTTTC
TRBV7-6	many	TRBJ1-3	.	CASSLSGTFSGNTIYF	TGTGCCAGCAGCTTATCGGGGACTTTCTCTGGAAACACCATATATTTT
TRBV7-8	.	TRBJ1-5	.	CASRPLAGRTVRQPQHF	TGTGCCAGCAGGCCGTTAGCGGGACGGACGGTTAGACAGCCCCAGCATTTT
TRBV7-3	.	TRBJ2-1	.	CASSLLGSAGEQFF	TGTGCCAGCAGCTTACTGGGATCTGCCGGGGAGCAGTTCTTC
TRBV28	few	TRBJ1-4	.	CASSLHGGTLNEKLFF	TGTGCCAGCAGTTTACATGGAGGAACCCTTAATGAAAAACTGTTTTTT
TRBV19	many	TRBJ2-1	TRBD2	CASSISGPWGNEQFF	TGTGCCAGTAGTATTAGCGGGCCTTGGGGGAATGAGCAGTTCTTC
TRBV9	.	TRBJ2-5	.	CARSPMGSTGTRYF	TGTGCCAGAAGCCCAATGGGTAGTACGGGGACCCGGTACTTC
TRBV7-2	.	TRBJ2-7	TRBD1	CASSLLTGGMYEQYF	TGTGCCAGCAGCTTACTAACAGGGGGCATGTACGAGCAGTACTTC
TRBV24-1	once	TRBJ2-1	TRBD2	CATSDFRTSGAYNEQFF	TGTGCCACCAGTGACTTCCGGACTAGCGGGGCCTACAATGAGCAGTTCTTC
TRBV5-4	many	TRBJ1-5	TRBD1	CASRSVGQDFNQPQHF	TGTGCCAGCAGATCCGTGGGACAGGATTTTAATCAGCCCCAGCATTTT
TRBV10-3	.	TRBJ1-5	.	CAISESVSWGTQHF	TGTGCCATCAGTGAGTCTGTTAGCTGGGGGACCCAGCATTTT
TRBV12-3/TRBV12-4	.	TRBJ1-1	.	CASGRDQETQAFF	TGTGCCAGCGGGAGGGATCAAGAGACCCAAGCTTTCTTT
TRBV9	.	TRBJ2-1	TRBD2	CASSASSGSSYNEQFF	TGTGCCAGCAGCGCCTCTAGCGGGAGCTCCTACAATGAGCAGTTCTTC
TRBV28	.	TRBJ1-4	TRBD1	CASSDRGTTNEKLFF	TGTGCCAGTTCGGACAGGGGCACAACTAATGAAAAACTGTTTTTT
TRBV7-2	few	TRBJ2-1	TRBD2	CASSSPRGGGADDEQFF	TGTGCCAGCAGCTCCCCCCGGGGGGGGGGAGCTGACGATGAGCAGTTCTTC
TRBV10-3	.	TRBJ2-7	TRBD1	CATNFPGQAPYEQYF	TGTGCCACTAATTTCCCAGGACAGGCTCCCTACGAGCAGTACTTC
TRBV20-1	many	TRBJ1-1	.	CSARFSLADTEAFF	TGCAGTGCTAGATTTAGTTTGGCCGACACTGAAGCTTTCTTT
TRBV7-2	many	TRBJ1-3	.	CASSLDWAGTGNTIYF	TGTGCCAGCAGCTTAGATTGGGCCGGCACTGGAAACACCATATATTTT
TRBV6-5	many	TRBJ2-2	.	CASSYLSAGELFF	TGTGCCAGCAGTTATCTCTCGGCCGGGGAGCTGTTTTTT
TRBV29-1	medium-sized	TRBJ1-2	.	CSVVTPVNYGYTF	TGCAGCGTTGTTACGCCGGTGAACTATGGCTACACCTTC
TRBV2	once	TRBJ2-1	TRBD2	CASTSTSGRSSYNEQFF	TGTGCCAGCACCAGCACTAGCGGGAGGAGCTCCTACAATGAGCAGTTCTTC
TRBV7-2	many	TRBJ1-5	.	CASSPNVGQPQHF	TGTGCCAGCAGCCCCAACGTGGGTCAGCCCCAGCATTTT
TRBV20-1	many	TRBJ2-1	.	CSAITVNEQFF	TGCAGTGCTATCACGGTGAATGAGCAGTTCTTC
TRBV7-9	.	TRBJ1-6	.	CASSLNWGRTYNSPLHF	TGTGCCAGCAGCTTAAATTGGGGGAGGACCTACAATTCACCCCTCCACTTT